Here is one T cell receptor (beta chain) with its context. The sample is drawn from a study of T cells after yellow fever vaccination. This CDR3 has 16 residues. Germline-derived CDR1 and CDR2 are SGHDN and FVKESK. Deletions cut 4 bases from V and 2 bases from J, with 17 bases between. TCRdb passed the 5' RACE reads through MiXCR, listing each CDR3 protein once. The profile shows more than 450,000 distinct CDR3 sequences, around a fifth of them singletons. The genes are TRBV14 and TRBJ2-5; a weak D match, TRBD2 (8 bases). Material: PBMCs, obtained 20 to 25 days after the first yellow fever vaccination. This sequence originates from a man aged 18 to 29 who received the YFV17D yellow fever vaccine. The CDR3 DNA reads TGTGCCAGCAGCCGAGACAGGGCGGGGGGTCAAGAGACCCAGTACTTC. It yields the protein CASSRDRAGGQETQYF.